This TCR beta chain appears in the sequencing data of a study of beta chain features in type 1 diabetes. As to this clone: As yet, its antigen is unknown.

Whole-study results and caveats: A pattern of fewer insertions and more deletions at VDJ junctions was seen in type 1 diabetes patients. The study found moderately but significantly shorter TCRB CDR3s in all four CD4+ subsets of Type 1 diabetes patients. There was a possibility that cDNA sequencing over-represented cells with high TCR expression.

Expressed TCRB transcripts were sequenced because the isolated RNA had all been reverse transcribed beforehand. Profiling relied on immunoSEQ multiplex PCR, and the TCRdb table lists in-frame clones only, not all of them. The top ten clones hold about 0.086% of a sample with about 620,000 clones, around 15% of them seen once. What was sequenced was naive CD4+ T cells from blood. The sequence derives from a man younger than 35 in good health.

The DNA for the CDR3 is TGTGCCAGTAGCACCACAGTGGGGATTTTGGCCCTCCACTTT. Translation gives CASSTTVGILALHF. The chain carries TRBV19 and TRBJ1-6; D uncertain. V lost 6 bases, J lost 14 bases, and 20 bases lay in between. Germline CDR1 reads LNHDA; CDR2 reads SQIVND (reference sequence). The CDR3 length is 14 residues.